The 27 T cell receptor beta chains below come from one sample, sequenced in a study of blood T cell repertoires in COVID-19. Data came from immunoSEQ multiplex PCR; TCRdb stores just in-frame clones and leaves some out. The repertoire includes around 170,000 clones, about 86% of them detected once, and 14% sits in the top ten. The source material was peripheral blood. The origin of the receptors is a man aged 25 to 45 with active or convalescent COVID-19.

The CDR3 loop is CASSQDRRTGVEKLFF. The CDR3, as DNA: TGCGCCAGCAGCCAAGATCGTCGGACAGGGGTCGAAAAACTGTTTTTT. The gene calls are TRBV4-3 and TRBJ1-4; 9 bases map to TRBD1. Trimming took 0 bases from V and 8 from J; bases not matched to a gene: 7. Germline assignment: CDR1 LGHNA and CDR2 YSLEER. The CDR3 runs to 16 residues.

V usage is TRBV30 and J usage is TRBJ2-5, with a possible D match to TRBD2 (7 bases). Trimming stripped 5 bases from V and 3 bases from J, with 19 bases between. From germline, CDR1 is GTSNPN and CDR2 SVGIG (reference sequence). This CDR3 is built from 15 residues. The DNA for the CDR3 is TGTGCCTGGGGCCTGGGGGGGCTTAGGGAAGAGACCCAGTACTTC. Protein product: CAWGLGGLREETQYF.

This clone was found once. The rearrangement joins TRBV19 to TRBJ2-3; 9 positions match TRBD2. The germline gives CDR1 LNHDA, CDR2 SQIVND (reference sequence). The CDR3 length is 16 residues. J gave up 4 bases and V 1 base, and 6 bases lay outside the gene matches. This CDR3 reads CASSIAAGGRADTQYF. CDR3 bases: TGTGCCAGTAGTATAGCAGCGGGAGGCCGGGCAGATACGCAGTATTTT.

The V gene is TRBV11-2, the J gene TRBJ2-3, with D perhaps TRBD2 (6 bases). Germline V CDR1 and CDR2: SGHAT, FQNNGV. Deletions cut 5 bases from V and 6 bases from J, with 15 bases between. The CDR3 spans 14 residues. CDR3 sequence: CASSLGTPGDTQYF. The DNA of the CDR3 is TGTGCCAGCAGCCTCGGGACTCCTGGGGATACGCAGTATTTT.

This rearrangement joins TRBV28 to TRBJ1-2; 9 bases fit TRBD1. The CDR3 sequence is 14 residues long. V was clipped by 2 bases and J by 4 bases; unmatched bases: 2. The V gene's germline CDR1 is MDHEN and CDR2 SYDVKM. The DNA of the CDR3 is TGTGCCAGCAGTTTAGTGGGACAGGGCTATGGCTACACCTTC. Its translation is CASSLVGQGYGYTF.

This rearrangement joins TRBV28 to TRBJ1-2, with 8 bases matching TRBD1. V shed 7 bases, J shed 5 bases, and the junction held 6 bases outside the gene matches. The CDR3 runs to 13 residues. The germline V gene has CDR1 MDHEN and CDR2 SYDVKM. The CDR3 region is CASTSGGRYGYTF. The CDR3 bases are TGTGCCAGCACTTCAGGGGGCCGGTATGGCTACACCTTC.

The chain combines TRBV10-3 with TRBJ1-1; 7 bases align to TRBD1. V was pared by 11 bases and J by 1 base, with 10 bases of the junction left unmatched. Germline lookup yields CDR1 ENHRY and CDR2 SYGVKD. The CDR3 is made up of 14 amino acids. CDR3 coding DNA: TGTGCCGCACAAATAGGGGGCGCGAACACTGAAGCTTTCTTT. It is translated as CAAQIGGANTEAFF.

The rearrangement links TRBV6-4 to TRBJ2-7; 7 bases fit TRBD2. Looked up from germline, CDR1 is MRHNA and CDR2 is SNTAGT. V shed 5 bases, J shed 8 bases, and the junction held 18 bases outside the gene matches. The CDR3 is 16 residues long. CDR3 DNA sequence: TGTGCCAGCAGTACTCGCTGGGAGGGCCAGTTTTTTAAGCAGTACGTC. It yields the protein CASSTRWEGQFFKQYV.

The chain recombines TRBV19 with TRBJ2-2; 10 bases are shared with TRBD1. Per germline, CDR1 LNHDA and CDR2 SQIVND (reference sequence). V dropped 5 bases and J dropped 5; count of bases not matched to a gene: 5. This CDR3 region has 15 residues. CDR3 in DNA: TGTGCCAGTAGTCCACGGACAGGGGGGACCGGGGAGCTGTTTTTT. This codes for CASSPRTGGTGELFF.

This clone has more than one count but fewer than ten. CDR3 amino acids: CASSQDRVPNSPLHF. Written as DNA, the CDR3 is TGTGCCAGCTCCCAAGACCGGGTCCCCAATTCACCCCTCCACTTT. The rearrangement uses TRBV18 and TRBJ1-6; no clear D gene. This CDR3 has 15 amino acids. The ends were cut back, 6 bases at V and 7 bases at J, with 16 bases in the middle. Per germline, CDR1 KGHSH and CDR2 LQKENI.

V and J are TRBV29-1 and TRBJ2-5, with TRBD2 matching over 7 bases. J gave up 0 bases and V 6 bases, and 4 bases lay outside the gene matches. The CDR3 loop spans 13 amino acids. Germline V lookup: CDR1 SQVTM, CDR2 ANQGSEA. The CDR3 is CSVNGGNQETQYF. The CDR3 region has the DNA TGCAGCGTGAACGGGGGGAACCAAGAGACCCAGTACTTC.

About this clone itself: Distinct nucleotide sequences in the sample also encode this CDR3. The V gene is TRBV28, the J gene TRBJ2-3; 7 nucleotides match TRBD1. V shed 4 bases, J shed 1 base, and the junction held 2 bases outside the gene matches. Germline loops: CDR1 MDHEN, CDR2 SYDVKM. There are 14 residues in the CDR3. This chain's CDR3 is CASSSGQGTDTQYF. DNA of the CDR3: TGTGCCAGCAGTTCCGGACAGGGCACAGATACGCAGTATTTT. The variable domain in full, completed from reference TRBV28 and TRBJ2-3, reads DVKVTQSSRYLVKRTGEKVFLECVQDMDHENMFWYRQDPGLGLRLIYFSYDVKMKEKGDIPEGYSVSREKKERFSLILESASTNQTSMYLCASSSGQGTDTQYFGPGTRLTVL.

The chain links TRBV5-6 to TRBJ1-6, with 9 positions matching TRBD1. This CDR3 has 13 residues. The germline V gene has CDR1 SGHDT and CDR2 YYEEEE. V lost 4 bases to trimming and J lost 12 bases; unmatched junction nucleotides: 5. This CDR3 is CASSQGQGIPLHF. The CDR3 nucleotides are TGTGCCAGCAGCCAGGGACAGGGAATACCCCTCCACTTT.

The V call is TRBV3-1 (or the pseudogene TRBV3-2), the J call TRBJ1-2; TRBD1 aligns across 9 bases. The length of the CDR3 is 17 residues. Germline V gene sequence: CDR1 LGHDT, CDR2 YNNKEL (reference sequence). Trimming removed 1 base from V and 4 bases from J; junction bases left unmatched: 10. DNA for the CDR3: TGTGCCAGCAGCCAAGGACCCGCGGGGACAGGGACCTATGGCTACACCTTC. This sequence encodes CASSQGPAGTGTYGYTF.

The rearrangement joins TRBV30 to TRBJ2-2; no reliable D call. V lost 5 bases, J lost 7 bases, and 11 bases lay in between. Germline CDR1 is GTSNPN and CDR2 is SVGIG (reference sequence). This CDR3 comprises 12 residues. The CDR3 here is CAWGRRDGELFF. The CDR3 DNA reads TGTGCCTGGGGGCGGAGAGACGGGGAGCTGTTTTTT. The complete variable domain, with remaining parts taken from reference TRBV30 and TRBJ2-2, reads SQTIHQWPATLVQPVGSPLSLECTVEGTSNPNLYWYRQAAGRGLQLLFYSVGIGQISSEVPQNLSASRPQDRQFILSSKKLLLSDSGFYLCAWGRRDGELFFGEGSRLTVL.

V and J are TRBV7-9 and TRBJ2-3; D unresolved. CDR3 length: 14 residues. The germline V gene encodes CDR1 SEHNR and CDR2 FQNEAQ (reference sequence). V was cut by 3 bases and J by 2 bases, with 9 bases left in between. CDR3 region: CASSFSLFTDTQYF. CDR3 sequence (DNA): TGTGCCAGCAGCTTTAGCCTATTCACAGATACGCAGTATTTT.

The DNA for the CDR3 is TGCAGCGTAGGACAGTCCTCTGGAAACACCATATATTTT. Translation: CSVGQSSGNTIYF. The chain couples TRBV29-1 to TRBJ1-3; D may be TRBD1 (6 bases). CDR1 and CDR2 (germline): SQVTM, ANQGSEA. The CDR3 runs to 13 residues. The V end was cut by 6 bases, the J end by 0 bases, with 9 bases between.

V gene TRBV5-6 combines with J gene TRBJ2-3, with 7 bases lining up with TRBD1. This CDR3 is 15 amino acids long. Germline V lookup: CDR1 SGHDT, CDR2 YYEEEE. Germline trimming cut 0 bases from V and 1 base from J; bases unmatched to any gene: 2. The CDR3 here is CASSLGQGGTDTQYF. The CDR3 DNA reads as TGTGCCAGCAGCTTGGGACAGGGAGGCACAGATACGCAGTATTTT. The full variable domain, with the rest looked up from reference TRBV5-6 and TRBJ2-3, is DAGVTQSPTHLIKTRGQQVTLRCSPKSGHDTVSWYQQALGQGPQFIFQYYEEEERQRGNFPDRFSGHQFPNYSSELNVNALLLGDSALYLCASSLGQGGTDTQYFGPGTRLTVL.

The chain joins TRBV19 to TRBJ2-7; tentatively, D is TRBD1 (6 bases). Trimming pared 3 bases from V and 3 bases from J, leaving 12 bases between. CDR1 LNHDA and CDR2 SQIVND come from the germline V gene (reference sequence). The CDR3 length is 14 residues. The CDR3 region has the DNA TGTGCCAGTAGTATCCTAACAGGGCACTACGAGCAGTACTTC. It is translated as CASSILTGHYEQYF.

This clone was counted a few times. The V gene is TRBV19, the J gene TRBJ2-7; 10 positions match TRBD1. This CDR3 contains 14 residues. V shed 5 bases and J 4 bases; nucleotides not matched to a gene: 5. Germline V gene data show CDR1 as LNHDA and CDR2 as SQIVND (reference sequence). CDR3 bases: TGTGCCAGTAGTCCGGGACAGGGGCAGTACGAGCAGTACTTC. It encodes CASSPGQGQYEQYF.

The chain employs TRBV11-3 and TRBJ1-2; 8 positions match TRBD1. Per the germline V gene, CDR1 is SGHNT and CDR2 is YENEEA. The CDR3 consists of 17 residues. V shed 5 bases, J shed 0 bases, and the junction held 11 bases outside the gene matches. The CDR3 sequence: CASSPVLRTGSNYGYTF. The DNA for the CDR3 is TGTGCCAGCAGCCCCGTCCTCCGGACAGGGTCTAACTATGGCTACACCTTC.

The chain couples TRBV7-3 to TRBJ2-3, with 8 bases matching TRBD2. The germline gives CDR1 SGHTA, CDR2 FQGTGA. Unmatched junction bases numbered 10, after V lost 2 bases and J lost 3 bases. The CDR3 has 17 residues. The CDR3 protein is CASSLGAGGPRTDTQYF. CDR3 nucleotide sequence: TGTGCCAGCAGCTTAGGCGCGGGGGGCCCTCGGACAGATACGCAGTATTTT.

The CDR3: CASSNPGTGLKDGYTF. The CDR3 region has the DNA TGTGCCAGTAGTAACCCTGGGACAGGGCTTAAGGATGGCTACACCTTC. V and J are TRBV19 and TRBJ1-2, with 9 bases lining up with TRBD1. In germline, CDR1 is LNHDA, CDR2 SQIVND (reference sequence). This CDR3 contains 16 residues. J lost 6 bases, V lost 4 bases, and 12 bases had no gene match.

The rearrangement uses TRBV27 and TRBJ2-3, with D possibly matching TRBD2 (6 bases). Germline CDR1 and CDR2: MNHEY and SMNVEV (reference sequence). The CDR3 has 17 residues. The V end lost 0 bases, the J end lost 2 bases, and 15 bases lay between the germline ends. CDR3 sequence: CASSLSPSGGTTDTQYF. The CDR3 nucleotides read TGTGCCAGCAGTTTATCCCCATCCGGCGGGACCACAGATACGCAGTATTTT.

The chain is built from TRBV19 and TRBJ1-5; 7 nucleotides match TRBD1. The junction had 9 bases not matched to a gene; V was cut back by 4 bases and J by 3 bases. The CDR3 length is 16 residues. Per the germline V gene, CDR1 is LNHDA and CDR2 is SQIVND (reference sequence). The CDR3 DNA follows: TGTGCCAGTAGTACACCCGGGACAGAGCACAATCAGCCCCAGCATTTT. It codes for CASSTPGTEHNQPQHF.

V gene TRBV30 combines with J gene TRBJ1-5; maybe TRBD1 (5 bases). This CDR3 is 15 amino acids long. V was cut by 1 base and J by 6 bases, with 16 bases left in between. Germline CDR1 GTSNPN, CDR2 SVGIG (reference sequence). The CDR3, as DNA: TGTGCCTGGAGTGCCGAGGGGAGGGTAACTCAGCCCCAGCATTTT. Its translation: CAWSAEGRVTQPQHF.

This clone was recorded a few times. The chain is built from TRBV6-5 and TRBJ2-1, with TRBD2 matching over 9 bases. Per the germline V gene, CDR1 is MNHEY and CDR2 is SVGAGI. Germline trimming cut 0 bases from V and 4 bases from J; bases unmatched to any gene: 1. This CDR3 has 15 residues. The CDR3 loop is CASSYSSGSYNEQFF. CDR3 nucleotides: TGTGCCAGCAGTTACTCTAGCGGGAGTTACAATGAGCAGTTCTTC.